These 16 T cell receptor beta chains originate from one sample sequenced in a study of shared clonotypes between healthy human individuals. CD8 cells classed as naive were CD45RO-negative and positively selected for CCR7, excluding terminally differentiated effector memory CD45RA+ cells. Using immunoSEQ multiplex PCR, the repertoire was profiled, and TCRdb retains in-frame clones only, with some absent. The sample contains over 2,000,000 clones, roughly 95% of which appear only once. Sequencing was done on a sample of naive CD8+ T cells from PBMCs. The receptors stem from a man younger than 35 in good health. Some clones in this sample may be carry-over from other donors' samples.

The chain employs TRBV10-3 and TRBJ2-7, with D possibly matching TRBD2 (7 bases). Germline V CDR1 and CDR2: ENHRY, SYGVKD. This CDR3 spans 17 amino acids. Trimming pared 5 bases from V and 3 bases from J, leaving 23 bases between. CDR3 region: CAISSGERGGTLYEQYF. The CDR3 nucleotides are TGTGCCATCAGTTCAGGCGAGAGGGGGGGAACCCTCTACGAGCAGTACTTC.

The gene calls are TRBV4-3 and TRBJ2-7; D is possibly TRBD1 (5 bases). CDR1 is LGHNA and CDR2 is YSLEER in the germline V gene. The CDR3 has 13 residues. V shed 1 base and J shed 2 bases, with 6 bases lying between them. CDR3 loop: CASSQVQAYEQYF. The CDR3 coding sequence is TGCGCCAGCAGCCAAGTACAGGCCTACGAGCAGTACTTC.

This chain uses TRBV7-9 with TRBJ1-2; no definite D call. The germline V gene has CDR1 SEHNR and CDR2 FQNEAQ (reference sequence). The V gene lost 6 bases and the J gene lost 6 bases, with 11 bases spanning the gap. This CDR3 contains 12 residues. In nucleotides, the CDR3 is TGTGCCAGCAGTATCCCGGACGATGGCTACACCTTC. It encodes CASSIPDDGYTF.

V and J are TRBV19 and TRBJ1-1; no definite D call. Trimming cost V 3 bases and J 1 base, with 12 bases left between them. This CDR3 contains 15 residues. The germline gives CDR1 LNHDA, CDR2 SQIVND (reference sequence). CDR3 in DNA: TGTGCCAGTAGTATGTCTTCGCGGAGGAACACTGAAGCTTTCTTT. This codes for CASSMSSRRNTEAFF.

The chain recombines TRBV5-6 with TRBJ2-3; D may be TRBD2 (6 bases). V lost 4 bases and J lost 0, with 24 bases in between. The germline gives CDR1 SGHDT, CDR2 YYEEEE. The CDR3 is 19 amino acids. The CDR3 region has the DNA TGTGCCAGCAGCCCGACCGGGACTGAGCTCACTAGCAGCACAGATACGCAGTATTTT. Amino acid sequence: CASSPTGTELTSSTDTQYF.

This chain connects TRBV7-9 to TRBJ2-5; 8 bases agree with TRBD2. The germline V gene encodes CDR1 SEHNR and CDR2 FQNEAQ (reference sequence). V lost 5 bases, J lost 4 bases, and 15 bases stayed unmatched. This CDR3 has 17 amino acids. The CDR3 region has the DNA TGTGCCAGCAGCGAATTTGAAGGAGCGGGAGAAAGAGAGACCCAGTACTTC. It encodes CASSEFEGAGERETQYF.

The chain combines TRBV4-1 with TRBJ2-7; TRBD2 matches at 12 bases. Germline CDR1 is MGHRA and CDR2 is YSYEKL. The junction had 14 bases not matched to a gene; V was cut back by 8 bases and J by 6 bases. The CDR3 runs 16 residues. Here the CDR3 reads CASAQTSGRGEREQYF. CDR3 DNA sequence: TGCGCCAGCGCACAGACTAGCGGGAGAGGCGAGCGCGAGCAGTACTTC.

The genes are TRBV4-1 and TRBJ1-2, with D maybe TRBD1 (6 bases). The germline gives CDR1 MGHRA, CDR2 YSYEKL. There are 14 residues in the CDR3. With 4 bases removed from V and 4 bases from J, the gap between germline ends came to 13 bases. Written as DNA, the CDR3 is TGCGCCAGCAGCCTAGGTCGGACAGCCTATGGCTACACCTTC. Amino acids: CASSLGRTAYGYTF.

This clone was picked up a small number of times. Compared with germline, one end of the junction differs, possibly owing to a read error. The rearrangement links TRBV5-6 to TRBJ2-7; D not resolved. Germline lookup yields CDR1 SGHDT and CDR2 YYEEEE. The length of the CDR3 is 15 residues. The CDR3 sequence is CASSLEMGPDYEQYF. In DNA form, the CDR3 reads TGTGCCAGCAGTTTGGAGATGGGTCCCGACTACGAGCAGTACTTC.

The CDR3 sequence is CASRTRAGEPNYGYTF. The CDR3 DNA is TGTGCCAGCAGAACACGCGCCGGGGAGCCTAACTATGGCTACACCTTC. V and J are TRBV2 and TRBJ1-2; D gene unclear. The CDR3 extends over 16 amino acids. Germline CDR1 and CDR2: SNHLY and FYNNEI. Trimming pared 6 bases from V and 0 bases from J, leaving 17 bases between.

The chain recombines TRBV19 with TRBJ1-2; 7 bases fit TRBD1. Germline V lookup: CDR1 LNHDA, CDR2 SQIVND (reference sequence). The CDR3 has 16 amino acids. With V trimmed by 5 bases and J by 2 bases, 11 bases remained unmatched. This CDR3 is CASSPPGTAVNYGYTF. CDR3 sequence (DNA): TGTGCCAGTAGTCCGCCCGGGACAGCAGTCAACTATGGCTACACCTTC.

The chain combines TRBV4-3 with TRBJ2-7, with D uncertain. The CDR3 loop spans 14 amino acids. Trimming stripped 0 bases from V and 0 bases from J, with 6 bases between. Per germline, CDR1 LGHNA and CDR2 YSLEER. The DNA of the CDR3 is TGCGCCAGCAGCCAAGACCTCTACTCCTACGAGCAGTACTTC. Amino acids: CASSQDLYSYEQYF.

This chain joins TRBV4-3 and TRBJ1-3; 9 nucleotides agree with TRBD1. V lost 2 bases, J lost 4 bases, and 12 bases stayed unmatched. The CDR3 extends over 18 amino acids. Germline V gene lookup returns CDR1 LGHNA and CDR2 YSLEER. The DNA for the CDR3 is TGCGCCAGCAGCCAACACCCCTCCATGACAGGGGGAGGAAACACCATATATTTT. It yields the protein CASSQHPSMTGGGNTIYF.

The chain uses TRBV10-3 and TRBJ1-2; perhaps TRBD1 as D (5 bases). Deletions cut 4 bases from V and 3 bases from J, with 18 bases between. The CDR3 loop spans 16 amino acids. CDR1 is ENHRY and CDR2 is SYGVKD in the germline V gene. The CDR3 sequence: CAISGGPGTFDYGYTF. For the CDR3, the DNA is TGTGCCATCAGTGGGGGACCAGGGACCTTTGACTATGGCTACACCTTC.

V usage is TRBV11-2 and J usage is TRBJ2-7; the D gene could be TRBD1 or TRBD2 (5 bases each). The germline gives CDR1 SGHAT, CDR2 FQNNGV. Trimming pared 0 bases from V and 5 bases from J, leaving 14 bases between. The CDR3 totals 15 residues. The CDR3 reads CASSLEGTRPNEQYF. DNA for the CDR3: TGTGCCAGCAGCTTAGAGGGGACCAGACCCAACGAGCAGTACTTC.

J is TRBJ2-7 and V is TRBV28; TRBD1 matches 8 bases. The CDR3 consists of 14 residues. J was trimmed by 4 bases and V by 5 bases; bases with no gene match: 7. Germline CDR1 is MDHEN and CDR2 is SYDVKM. The CDR3 nucleotides read TGTGCCAGCAGTCACGGACAGGGAAGGTACGAGCAGTACTTC. Encoded protein: CASSHGQGRYEQYF.